This T cell receptor (beta chain) was recorded in a study of Ad26.COV2.S vaccination and SARS-CoV-2 variants. Study-level background: Donor was assigned to the Ad26.COV2.S arm of trial COV1001.

Treatment noted: approximately 18 received Ad26.COV2.S at low or high dose, single or two shots; about 5 received placebo; per-sample allocation not given. Material that was analyzed had been drawn on day 63 after the first vaccine or placebo injection. Assay used: immunoSEQ multiplex PCR; TCRdb lists only in-frame clones, some missing. This sample has some 410,000 clones, with 92% found just once. CDR3 length: 14 residues. The chain has TRBV21-1 and TRBJ2-1; TRBD2 is taken as the D call from the table, unchecked against the DNA. TRBV21-1 is labeled a pseudogene. The sequenced sample was peripheral blood, obtained in a trial of Ad26.COV2.S vaccine versus placebo. This TCR was sampled from a person between 18 and 59 years old who received the Ad26.COV2.S COVID-19 vaccine or a placebo. For the CDR3, the DNA is TGTGCCAGCAGTGATGCGACTAGCGGGTACGAGCAGTTCTTC. This sequence encodes CASSDATSGYEQFF.